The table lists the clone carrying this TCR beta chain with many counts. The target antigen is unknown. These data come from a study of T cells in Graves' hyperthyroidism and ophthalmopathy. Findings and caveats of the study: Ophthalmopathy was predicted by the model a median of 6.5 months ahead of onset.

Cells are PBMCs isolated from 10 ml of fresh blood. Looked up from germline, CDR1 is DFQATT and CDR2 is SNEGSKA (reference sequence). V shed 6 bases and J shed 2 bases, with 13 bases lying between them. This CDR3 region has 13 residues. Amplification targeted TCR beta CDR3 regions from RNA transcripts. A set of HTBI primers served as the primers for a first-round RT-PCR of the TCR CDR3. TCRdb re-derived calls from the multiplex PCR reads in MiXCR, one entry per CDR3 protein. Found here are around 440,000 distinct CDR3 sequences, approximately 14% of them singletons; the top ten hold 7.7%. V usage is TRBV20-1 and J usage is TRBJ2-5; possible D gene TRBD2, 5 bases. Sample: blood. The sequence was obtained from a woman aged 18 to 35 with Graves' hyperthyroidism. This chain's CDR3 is CSARVEGQETQYF. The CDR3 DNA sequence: TGCAGTGCCCGCGTCGAGGGACAAGAGACCCAGTACTTC.